Listed below are T cell receptor beta chains from one sample, sequenced in a study of vaccination and CD4 T cells after COVID-19. TCRdb reprocessed the PCR reads via MiXCR and lists one record per CDR3 protein. In the table there are about 14,000 distinct CDR3 sequences, 40% to 60% of which are singletons. Which antigens these TCRs recognize remains unknown. The source was CD4+ T cells from blood, cultured in vitro, collected before SARS-CoV-2 vaccination. All receptors come from a human donor who had recovered from COVID-19. CDR3s include the opening cysteine and the closing phenylalanine or tryptophan. A D gene is named only where the DNA matches it firmly. Clone sizes are given selectively: once, few, many, or a class where the clone is expanded.

D gene	J gene	V gene	clone size	CDR3 DNA	CDR3 protein
-	TRBJ1-2	TRBV6-2/TRBV6-3	-	TGTGCCAGCGTCAAGGGAGGTCGACTCACTAACTATGGCTACACCTTC	CASVKGGRLTNYGYTF
-	TRBJ1-5	TRBV18	few	TGTGCCAGCTCACCGGCAGCTAGCAATCAGCCCCAGCATTTT	CASSPAASNQPQHF
-	TRBJ1-1	TRBV11-1	-	TGTGCCAGCAGCTTAGCCCTAGGAGGGGGCACTGAAGCTTTCTTT	CASSLALGGGTEAFF
-	TRBJ2-5	TRBV20-1	-	TGCAGTGCCCATATACCCGGGAACAACCAAGAGACCCAGTACTTC	CSAHIPGNNQETQYF
-	TRBJ1-5	TRBV11-2	few	TGTGCCAGCAGCTTAGGGTCAGGGATGAGCAATCAGCCCCAGCATTTT	CASSLGSGMSNQPQHF
-	TRBJ2-1	TRBV6-4	-	TGTGCCAGCAGTGACTCAGAATACAATGAGCAGTTCTTC	CASSDSEYNEQFF
-	TRBJ2-7	TRBV7-6	few	TGTGCCAGCAGCTTAAATCCAGGGAACTCCTACGAGCAGTACTTC	CASSLNPGNSYEQYF
-	TRBJ1-2	TRBV6-5	few	TGTGCCAGCAGTTGGGGGGGCTCGTATGGCTACACCTTC	CASSWGGSYGYTF
-	TRBJ1-5	TRBV5-1	-	TGCGCCAGCAGCGTGGATACAGGGTTCAATCAGCCCCAGCATTTT	CASSVDTGFNQPQHF
-	TRBJ1-2	TRBV18	-	TGTGCCAGCTCACCACCGGCAGGGACTAACTATGGCTACACCTTC	CASSPPAGTNYGYTF
-	TRBJ1-5	TRBV4-2	-	TGTGCCAGCAGCCTAGAGAATAGCAATCAGCCCCAGCATTTT	CASSLENSNQPQHF
-	TRBJ1-5	TRBV29-1	-	TGCAGCGCCTGGGACGGCGGGGAGCCCCAGCATTTT	CSAWDGGEPQHF
-	TRBJ1-1	TRBV12-3/TRBV12-4	-	TGTGCCAGCAGCCCCCAGGTGGGGGCATGGACTGAAGCTTTCTTT	CASSPQVGAWTEAFF
-	TRBJ1-6	TRBV6-2/TRBV6-3	few	TGTGCCAGCGAAAGAGGGGATTATAATTCACCCCTCCACTTT	CASERGDYNSPLHF
-	TRBJ1-1	TRBV7-2	few	TGTGCCAGCAGCTCTCCGACAGGACAGAGGTGGGTCTTT	CASSSPTGQRWVF
-	TRBJ2-1	TRBV20-1	few	TGCAGTGCTAGGTTTATGGGCAACTACAATGAGCAGTTCTTC	CSARFMGNYNEQFF
TRBD1	TRBJ2-2	TRBV19	few	TGTGCCAGTACCACGACAGGGGCGAACACCGGGGAGCTGTTTTTT	CASTTTGANTGELFF
TRBD2	TRBJ2-1	TRBV4-1	-	TGCGCCAGCAGCCAATTCATAGCGGGCGCGGGGTACAATGAGCAGTTCTTC	CASSQFIAGAGYNEQFF
-	TRBJ1-6	TRBV19	once	TGTGCCAGTACTACTCGGGGAGTACCCCTCCACTTT	CASTTRGVPLHF
-	TRBJ1-1	TRBV20-1	-	TGCAGTGCTAGGAGGGGTCCGAACACTGAAGCTTTCTTT	CSARRGPNTEAFF
TRBD1	TRBJ2-7	TRBV19	-	TGTGCCAGTAGTACCGGGACAGCGTTCTACGAGCAGTACTTC	CASSTGTAFYEQYF
-	TRBJ1-2	TRBV7-2	-	TGTGCCAGCAGCCCCCGGGACTATGGCTACACCTTC	CASSPRDYGYTF
TRBD2	TRBJ2-7	TRBV11-3	-	TGTGCCAGCAGCTCAGCCGGGACTAGTGGGTACGAGCAGTACTTC	CASSSAGTSGYEQYF
TRBD2	TRBJ2-3	TRBV20-1	large	TGCAGTGCTAACGGCAGCCCGGGGGGGAGTAGCACAGATACGCAGTATTTT	CSANGSPGGSSTDTQYF
-	TRBJ2-5	TRBV7-2	once	TGTGCCACGCGGAGGGAAGAGACCCAGTACTTC	CATRREETQYF
TRBD1	TRBJ1-5	TRBV20-1	few	TGCAGTGCTAGCGACCGACAGGGGATGGGGCAGCCCCAGCATTTT	CSASDRQGMGQPQHF
-	TRBJ1-5	TRBV30	-	TGTGCCTGGAGAGGTCCGGCGGGGAATCAGCCCCAGCATTTT	CAWRGPAGNQPQHF
TRBD2	TRBJ2-1	TRBV29-1	-	TGCAGCGTTGTAAGGAGCGGGGCCTCCAATGAGCAGTTCTTC	CSVVRSGASNEQFF